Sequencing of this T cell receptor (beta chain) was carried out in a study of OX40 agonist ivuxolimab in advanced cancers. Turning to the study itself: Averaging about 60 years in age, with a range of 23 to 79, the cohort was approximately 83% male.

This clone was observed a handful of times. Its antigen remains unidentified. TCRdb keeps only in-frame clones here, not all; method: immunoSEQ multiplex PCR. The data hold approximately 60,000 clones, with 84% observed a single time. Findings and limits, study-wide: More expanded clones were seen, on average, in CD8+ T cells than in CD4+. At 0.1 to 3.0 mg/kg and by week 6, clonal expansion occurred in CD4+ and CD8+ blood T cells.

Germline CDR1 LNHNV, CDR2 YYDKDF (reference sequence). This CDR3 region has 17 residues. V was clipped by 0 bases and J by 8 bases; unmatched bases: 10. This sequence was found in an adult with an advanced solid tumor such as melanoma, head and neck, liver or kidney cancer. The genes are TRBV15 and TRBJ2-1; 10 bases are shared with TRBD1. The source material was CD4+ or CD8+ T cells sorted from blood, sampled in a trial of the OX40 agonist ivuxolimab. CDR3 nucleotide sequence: TGTGCCACCAGCAGAGAATCGGCGGGACAGGGGTTCCATGAGCAGTTCTTC. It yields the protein CATSRESAGQGFHEQFF.